This TCR beta chain was sequenced for a study of PD-L1 blockade in urothelial cancer. The ends were cut back, 2 bases at V and 4 bases at J, with 3 bases in the middle. CDR3 size: 11 residues. Germline V CDR1 and CDR2: MDHEN, SYDVKM. Profiled with immunoSEQ multiplex PCR; TCRdb holds only in-frame clones, not every one. The sample includes 30,000 or so clones, 80% to 90% seen only once; the top ten take about 7.6%. Time point in this sample: peripheral blood 6 weeks after treatment start. Patients' cancers were locally advanced or metastatic urothelial carcinomas. This rearrangement joins TRBV28 to TRBJ2-7; D unclear. The TCR was taken from a man older than 75 with urothelial cancer. Here the sequenced sample was PBMCs, taken around atezolizumab (anti-PD-L1) treatment. The CDR3 nucleotides read TGTGCCAGCAGTTTACATTACGAGCAGTACTTC. Protein sequence: CASSLHYEQYF.